This paragraph reports one TCR beta chain. This clone's antigen is unknown. Base quality data are lacking; no much larger clone is found one base away. These data originate in a study of blood T cells in healthy people across ages (dated by TCRdb to 2013 to 2016). About the investigation overall: In model experiments, roughly one uniquely barcoded TCR beta cDNA molecule per two T cells was captured by template switching. To track age-related changes in TCR beta repertoire diversity, the study relied on deep sequencing normalized with unique cDNA molecular identifiers. Four age groups were formed from the donors: young (average about 17 years), middle-aged (around 39), aged (under 70) and long-lived (about 80). For two donors (one aged 18 to 29 and one aged 80 or older), the study analyzed two additional independent replicas of 1 million unique cDNA reads from the same blood draw. Summary of the overall study and its limitations: There was a strong correlation between observed TCR beta diversity and the percentage of naive T cells measured by flow cytometry. Estimates of total diversity based on one million sequenced T cells were considered lower bounds and underestimates. Because profiling used bulk unsorted PBMCs, naive and antigen-experienced compartments could not be compared conclusively. Compared with the aged group, the long-lived group had more naive CD4+ T cells, fewer expanded clones and increased TCR diversity, suggesting age selection. As age increased, observed TCR beta diversity per million T cells dropped in a roughly linear way, and a significant reduction was already evident by age approximately 40. Because donor CMV infection status was unknown, age-related changes in expanded clonotypes were potentially confounded.

Systemically healthy Caucasian individuals from Russia, some 38 in total and aged about 6 to 95 years, were included as donors. Each donor gave about 11 milliliters of peripheral blood, drawn into EDTA-treated Vacutainer tubes. Ficoll-Paque density-gradient centrifugation was used to isolate PBMCs, with at least 7 million obtained per sample. Trizol reagent was used to extract total RNA from the PBMCs, yielding at least 6 micrograms per sample. For every donor, an aliquot of PBMCs went through flow cytometry to measure the percentages of naive CD45RAhigh/CD27high T cells. Library preparation used 5' RACE. Instrument on record: Illumina HiSeq 2500. A second PCR of roughly 6 to 11 cycles was run with a J-beta primer mix and a sample-barcoded 5' primer. Each TCR beta cDNA molecule received a unique molecular identifier from a template-switch 5' adaptor carrying 12 random nucleotides. Each sample yielded at least 2.5 million CDR3-containing paired-end reads. The Mint cDNA synthesis kit, primed by a TRBC-specific oligonucleotide, was used to synthesize first-strand cDNA from all RNA. After uracil-DNA glycosylase treatment, a first 18-cycle PCR used universal primers M1SS and BC2_uni_R on all cDNA. For the original study's pipeline: For normalization, 1 million high-quality reads, each with a distinct molecular identifier, were randomly selected from each sample. Reads sharing molecular identifiers were discarded rather than binned into consensus sequences. MiTCR, set to a Q25 quality threshold and the strictest error-elimination algorithm, was used for CDR3 identification, clonotype clustering and error correction. Lower-bound total TCR beta diversity was estimated with a nonparametric unseen species model using Euler transformation. TCRdb trimmed the raw reads at Q25, called clones with MiXCR and kept productive beta chains. Identical CDR3 protein sequences are pooled into one entry, listed with their most common genes and DNA. TCRdb, rather than the study authors, made the V and J calls. This sample is represented by around 1,000,000 distinct CDR3 sequences; about 23% of them were singletons. The ten most abundant clones make up 0.65% to 0.95% of the sample.

From its cysteine to its phenylalanine, the CDR3 spans 16 amino acids. CDR3 DNA only is kept here, 48 bases in frame from base 1. V drops 5 bases and J drops 2 bases, leaving 16 bases in between. The germline V gene encodes CDR1 SGHTA and CDR2 FQGNSA. The data also belong to a second study, concerning T cells of mothers and their children. From that second study: Nine systemically healthy Caucasian individuals, comprising three mothers and their six children, were included as donors. cDNA synthesis used all of the extracted RNA, with roughly 1.6 ug of RNA in each 15 ul reaction. Sample barcodes and 2-4 random nucleotides were added via the M1S primer in the second PCR. More than 8 million TCR beta CDR3 reads were obtained from each mother, and roughly 3 million reads were obtained from each child. Thymic selection shapes the output of TCR recombination in a similar way in related and unrelated pairs, and inherited differences have a minor effect. Normalized repertoire overlap in related mother-child pairs was always slightly higher than in unrelated mother-child pairs, but the difference was never significant. Persistent microchimeric T cell clones were not detected, at a sensitivity of about 100 clones per million clonotypes. The study used deep NGS to compare TCR beta repertoires of mothers and children, seeking features distinguishing related mother-child pairs from unrelated individuals. Mothers averaged around 43 +/- 4 years of age and children averaged around 10 +/- 4 years. After adapter ligation was performed with NEBNext reagents, the libraries were sequenced on an Illumina HiSeq 2000 with 100+100 nt paired-end reads. To avoid cross-contamination, the mother libraries and the child libraries were prepared a month apart and sequenced in separate runs. For each donor, between about 450,000 and 2,300,000 distinct TCR beta clonotypes were identified. Naive TCR beta clonotypes were estimated from low-frequency clonotypes matched to each donor's FACS-determined naive share, without sorting.

The V and J genes are TRBV7-2 and TRBJ2-1, with TRBD2 perhaps the D gene, on 5 matching bases. Source material: blood. This clonotype originated in a girl aged 2-15 years in good health. CDR3 protein: CASSAQDGVTYNEQFF. At the DNA level, the sequence is TGTGCCAGCAGCGCTCAGGACGGGGTTACCTACAATGAGCAGTTCTTC.